Below, 13 T cell receptor beta chains from the same sample are listed, as sequenced in a study of molecular identifiers for immune sequencing clone quantification. In TCRdb, the PCR reads were re-called with MiXCR into one record per CDR3 protein. The sample includes about 510,000 distinct CDR3 sequences, under 30% seen only once; the top ten take over 0.6%. The sequenced material came from naive CD8+ T cells from blood, with Jurkat cell RNA spiked in. The subset: FACS-sorted CD8+CD4-CCR7+CD45RA+ naive T cells. The receptors originated from a human donor in good health. Some libraries in this study had Jurkat cell RNA spiked in.

This clonotype was seen a few times. The rearrangement joins TRBV3-1 to TRBJ2-7; D gene uncertain. V lost 1 base and J 7 bases, leaving 17 bases between the germline ends. The CDR3 runs 15 residues. CDR1 is LGHDT, CDR2 YNNKEL, per germline (reference sequence). The CDR3 nucleotides are TGTGCCAGCAGCCAAGTCGTACAACCATTTGGAGAGCAGTACTTC. This translates into CASSQVVQPFGEQYF.

About this clonotype itself: A read error may account for a junction end that differs from germline. The chain recombines TRBV7-8 with TRBJ2-2; tentatively, D is TRBD1 or TRBD2 (5 bases each). CDR1 and CDR2 from the germline V gene are SGHVS and FQNEAQ. The length of the CDR3 is 15 residues. CDR3 sequence reads: CASSRGRLNTGEPFF. The CDR3 region has the DNA TGTGCCAGCAGCCGGGGACGGTTGAACACCGGGGAGCCGTTTTTT. Full variable domain (remainder filled in from reference TRBV7-8 and TRBJ2-2): GAGVSQSPRYKVAKRGQDVALRCDPISGHVSLFWYQQALGQGPEFLTYFQNEAQLDKSGLPSDRFFAERPEGSVSTLKIQRTQQEDSAVYLCASSRGRLNTGEPFFGEGSRLTVL.

The V gene is TRBV7-9, the J gene TRBJ1-1; 7 bases map to TRBD1. The CDR3 totals 13 residues. The germline V gene has CDR1 SEHNR and CDR2 FQNEAQ (reference sequence). V was clipped by 5 bases and J by 10 bases; unmatched bases: 10. CDR3 amino acids: CASSPDRSIGAFF. DNA of the CDR3: TGTGCCAGCAGCCCGGACAGGTCCATCGGAGCTTTCTTT.

With regard to this clonotype: This may be a read error, as it is one base from a much larger clone. V is TRBV15 and J is TRBJ2-3, with D unclear. Germline CDR1 LNHNV, CDR2 YYDKDF (reference sequence). V was pared by 5 bases and J by 0 bases, with 21 bases between. This CDR3 spans 18 amino acids. The CDR3 DNA follows: TGTGCCACCAGCGATAATAGATTCAGGTTGGCTAGCACAGATACGCAGTATTTT. Amino acid sequence: CATSDNRFRLASTDTQYF.

The rearrangement uses TRBV5-1 and TRBJ2-7, with D tentatively TRBD2 (6 bases). The CDR3 is made up of 16 amino acids. CDR1 is SGHRS, CDR2 YFSETQ, per germline. Trimming removed 5 bases from V and 6 bases from J, with 24 bases in between. The chain's CDR3 is CASRPFPGRDGGEQYF. The CDR3 DNA follows: TGCGCCAGCAGACCATTTCCGGGACGGGACGGGGGCGAGCAGTACTTC.

Remarks on this clonotype: Likely a read error: the CDR3 ends without its conserved phenylalanine or tryptophan. The CDR3 sequence is CASSLRSGGEDTQYS. Written as DNA, the CDR3 is TGTGCCAGCAGTTTAAGGTCAGGGGGCGAAGATACGCAGTATTCT. This chain joins TRBV27 and TRBJ2-3; TRBD1 matches at 8 bases. CDR3 length: 15 amino acids. V shed 2 bases, J shed 5 bases, and the junction held 6 bases outside the gene matches. From germline, CDR1 is MNHEY and CDR2 SMNVEV (reference sequence).

The sample holds many counts of this clonotype. The chain links TRBV5-6 to TRBJ2-5; the match to TRBD1 covers 8 bases. CDR1 is SGHDT and CDR2 is YYEEEE in the germline V gene. The V and J ends lost 4 bases and 0 bases, in that order; junction bases with no gene match: 5. This CDR3 has 15 amino acids. This CDR3 reads CASSPRQGNQETQYF. In nucleotides, the CDR3 is TGTGCCAGCAGCCCAAGACAGGGGAACCAAGAGACCCAGTACTTC.

The chain is built from TRBV7-9 and TRBJ1-4, with D possibly matching TRBD1 (5 bases). The CDR3 loop spans 15 amino acids. V was clipped by 5 bases and J by 4 bases, with 14 bases between them. CDR1 and CDR2 from the germline V gene are SEHNR and FQNEAQ (reference sequence). CDR3 in amino acids: CASSRPRDGNEKLFF. CDR3 sequence (DNA): TGTGCCAGCAGCCGGCCTAGGGACGGTAATGAAAAACTGTTTTTT.

For this clonotype: At one end the junction does not follow the germline gene, possibly because of a read error. V gene TRBV3-1 combines with J gene TRBJ2-7; TRBD1 aligns across 12 bases. CDR3 size: 16 residues. Germline lookup yields CDR1 LGHDT and CDR2 YNNKEL (reference sequence). The CDR3, as DNA: TGTGCCGGCAGCCAAGATAGGGGACAGGGGGCTGGCGAGCAGTACTTC. Translation gives CAGSQDRGQGAGEQYF.

This clonotype was detected many times. The rearrangement uses TRBV3-1 and TRBJ1-1; no reliable D call. Trimming removed 0 bases from V and 5 bases from J, with 10 bases in between. The length of the CDR3 is 14 residues. CDR1 is LGHDT, CDR2 YNNKEL, per germline (reference sequence). This CDR3 reads CASSQDQGITEAFF. As DNA, the CDR3 is TGTGCCAGCAGCCAAGATCAAGGGATTACTGAAGCTTTCTTT.

Turning to this clonotype: The junction departs from germline at one end; a sequencing error may be responsible. The rearrangement joins TRBV27 to TRBJ1-5; D not resolved. Germline CDR1 is MNHEY and CDR2 is SMNVEV (reference sequence). The CDR3 has 15 amino acids. The CDR3 region has the DNA TGTGCCAGCAGTTCCGGATACGATAGCAATCAGCCCCCGCATTTT. Residues: CASSSGYDSNQPPHF.

As for this clonotype: Likely a read error: the CDR3 ends without its conserved phenylalanine or tryptophan. In DNA form, the CDR3 reads TGTGCCAGCAGTCCGAAATACTCCTACGAGCAGTACCTC. Its translation: CASSPKYSYEQYL. The chain carries TRBV12-3 or TRBV12-4 and TRBJ2-7; no clear D. This CDR3 comprises 13 residues. V was shortened by 5 bases and J by 0 bases, with 8 bases between the two germline ends.

This clonotype was seen a few times. This sequence joins TRBV6-5 and TRBJ1-5; unclear D gene. This CDR3 has 17 amino acids. Trimming took off 5 bases at V and 0 bases at J, with 17 bases between the two ends. CDR1 MNHEY and CDR2 SVGAGI come from the germline V gene. The chain's CDR3 is CASSPIPSEYSNQPQHF. CDR3 DNA sequence: TGTGCCAGCAGTCCCATCCCTTCAGAATATAGCAATCAGCCCCAGCATTTT.